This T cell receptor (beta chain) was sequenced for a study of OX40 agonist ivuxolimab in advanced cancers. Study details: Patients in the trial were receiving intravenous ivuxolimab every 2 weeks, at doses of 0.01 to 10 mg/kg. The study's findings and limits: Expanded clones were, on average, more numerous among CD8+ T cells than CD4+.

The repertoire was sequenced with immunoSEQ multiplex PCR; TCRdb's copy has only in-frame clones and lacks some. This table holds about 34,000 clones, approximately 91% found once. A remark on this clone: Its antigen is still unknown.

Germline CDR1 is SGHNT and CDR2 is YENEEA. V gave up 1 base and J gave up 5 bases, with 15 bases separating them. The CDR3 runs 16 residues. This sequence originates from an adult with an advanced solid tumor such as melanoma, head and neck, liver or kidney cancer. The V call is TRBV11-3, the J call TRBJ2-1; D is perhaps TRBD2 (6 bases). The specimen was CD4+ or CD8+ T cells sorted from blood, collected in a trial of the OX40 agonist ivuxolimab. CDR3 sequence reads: CASSLVGTGPHNEQFF. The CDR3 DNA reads TGTGCCAGCAGCTTAGTTGGGACTGGGCCCCACAATGAGCAGTTCTTC.